The 5 T cell receptor beta chains presented below share a single source sample, sequenced in a study of blood T cell repertoires in COVID-19. Profiling relied on immunoSEQ multiplex PCR, and the TCRdb table lists in-frame clones only, not all of them. The repertoire has more than 300,000 clones, around 91% of them found once; the top ten carry 2.5% to 4%. Sample: peripheral blood. The receptors originated from a woman younger than 30 who had recovered from COVID-19.

The chain couples TRBV5-1 to TRBJ2-2; 13 bases fit TRBD2. Unmatched junction bases numbered 7, after V lost 4 bases and J lost 7 bases. The CDR3 runs to 16 residues. Germline CDR1 reads SGHRS; CDR2 reads YFSETQ. This CDR3 is CASSLGLAGSGGELFF. CDR3 coding DNA: TGCGCCAGCAGCCTGGGACTAGCGGGGTCCGGCGGGGAGCTGTTTTTT.

V usage is TRBV30 and J usage is TRBJ1-1; 9 bases agree with TRBD1. CDR1 and CDR2 (germline): GTSNPN, SVGIG (reference sequence). The trim removed 7 bases at V and 4 bases at J, leaving 13 bases unmatched. The CDR3 covers 15 residues. DNA of the CDR3: TGTGCCTTACACTTGGGGGACAGGGTTCGCACTGAAGCTTTCTTT. Amino acids: CALHLGDRVRTEAFF.

DNA of the CDR3: TGTGCCAGCAGCGGGAGTGACAATGAGCAGTTCTTC. It codes for CASSGSDNEQFF. This chain uses TRBV9 with TRBJ2-1; D remains unclear. V dropped 3 bases and J dropped 5 bases, with 6 bases sitting between them. Germline CDR1 SGDLS, CDR2 YYNGEE. There are 12 residues in the CDR3.

This rearrangement joins TRBV29-1 to TRBJ1-1, with TRBD1 identical over 9 bases. The CDR3 length is 13 residues. The ends lost 6 bases at V and 7 bases at J; junction bases unmatched: 9. The germline V gene encodes CDR1 SQVTM and CDR2 ANQGSEA. The CDR3 nucleotides are TGCAGCGTCCGCGACAGGGGGGTAATTGAAGCTTTCTTT. Amino acid sequence: CSVRDRGVIEAFF.

The chain couples TRBV7-9 to TRBJ2-2, with a weak D call TRBD2 (5 bases). V was trimmed by 5 bases and J by 8 bases, leaving 21 bases between them. There are 16 residues in the CDR3. CDR1 is SEHNR and CDR2 is FQNEAQ in the germline V gene (reference sequence). The CDR3 reads CASSPDTSTPSGELFF. In DNA form, the CDR3 reads TGTGCCAGCAGCCCTGATACTAGTACACCCTCAGGGGAGCTGTTTTTT.